This TCR beta chain derives from a study of blood T cell repertoires in COVID-19. The repertoire was sequenced with immunoSEQ multiplex PCR; TCRdb's copy has only in-frame clones and lacks some. Counted here are around 240,000 clones, approximately 83% occurring once; the ten biggest clones make up 7.4%. Trimming removed 5 bases from V and 0 bases from J, with 10 bases in between. CDR1 and CDR2 (germline): SGHAT, FQNNGV. The CDR3 loop spans 14 amino acids. The TCR was taken from a woman in her 50s with acute or convalescent COVID-19. The source material was peripheral blood. The rearrangement uses TRBV11-2 and TRBJ1-2, with no clear D. The CDR3 DNA follows: TGTGCCAGCAGCCCAAGATTAGCTAACTATGGCTACACCTTC. Encoded protein: CASSPRLANYGYTF.